The rows below give T cell receptor beta chains drawn from one sample of a study of T cells in Graves' hyperthyroidism and ophthalmopathy. TCRdb itself ran the multiplex PCR reads through MiXCR, one entry per CDR3 protein. This repertoire shows 460,000 or so distinct CDR3 sequences, 13% to 15% found once; its top ten account for 15% to 20%. Sequenced input: blood. The receptor set was obtained from a woman aged 18-29 years with Graves' hyperthyroidism. Both conserved end residues are part of each CDR3. The D gene is left open where the match is weak. Size is stated for part of the rows, as once, few or many counts, or as a class when the clone is expanded.

TRBD2 | TRBJ2-2 | TRBV5-5 | - | CASSRTSGTIGELFF | TGTGCCAGCAGCCGGACTAGCGGGACTATCGGGGAGCTGTTTTTT
TRBD1 | TRBJ1-6 | TRBV12-3/TRBV12-4 | many | CASRQGNNSPLHF | TGTGCCAGCCGACAGGGGAATAATTCACCCCTCCACTTT
TRBD1 | TRBJ1-1 | TRBV6-5 | - | CASSYSQGGAFF | TGTGCCAGCAGTTACTCGCAGGGGGGAGCTTTCTTT
- | TRBJ2-7 | TRBV28 | - | CASSLVTANYEQYF | TGTGCCAGCAGTTTAGTGACAGCCAACTACGAGCAGTACTTC
- | TRBJ1-1 | TRBV27 | many | CASSTSGASRAFF | TGTGCCAGCAGCACCTCGGGGGCGAGTCGAGCTTTCTTT
TRBD1 | TRBJ1-1 | TRBV2 | many | CASSNPQGENTEAFF | TGTGCCAGCAGTAACCCCCAGGGGGAGAACACTGAAGCTTTCTTT
- | TRBJ1-2 | TRBV20-1 | few | CSARDRHQGPNYGYTF | TGCAGTGCTAGAGATCGTCACCAGGGACCTAACTATGGCTACACCTTC
- | TRBJ1-1 | TRBV30 | - | CAWSVLPVGAFF | TGTGCCTGGAGTGTACTTCCGGTAGGAGCTTTCTTT
- | TRBJ2-5 | TRBV12-3/TRBV12-4 | many | CASSLRQGRETQYF | TGTGCCAGCAGTTTACGGCAGGGTCGGGAGACCCAGTACTTC
- | TRBJ2-5 | TRBV5-1 | few | CASSSSTPWTQYF | TGCGCCAGCAGCTCGTCTACCCCCTGGACCCAGTACTTC
TRBD2 | TRBJ2-1 | TRBV11-1 | many | CASSLAPSGRLQFF | TGTGCCAGCAGCTTAGCGCCTAGCGGGAGGCTGCAGTTCTTC
- | TRBJ2-1 | TRBV6-9 | - | CASSYAGLANEQFF | TGTGCCAGCAGTTACGCGGGATTGGCCAATGAGCAGTTCTTC
- | TRBJ1-5 | TRBV24-1 | many | CATSDLGGTQHF | TGTGCCACCAGTGATTTGGGGGGGACCCAGCATTTT
TRBD2 | TRBJ2-2 | TRBV19 | few | CASRPTSGGSGELFF | TGTGCCAGTAGGCCCACTAGCGGAGGGTCCGGGGAGCTGTTTTTT
- | TRBJ2-5 | TRBV27 | few | CASSLMEEETQYF | TGTGCCAGCAGTTTAATGGAGGAAGAGACCCAGTACTTC
- | TRBJ1-3 | TRBV29-1 | - | CSVEDLTFYSGNTIYF | TGCAGCGTTGAAGACCTTACCTTTTACTCTGGAAACACCATATATTTT
- | TRBJ1-1 | TRBV20-1 | few | CSAQKGPPDAEAFF | TGCAGTGCTCAGAAGGGACCCCCGGACGCTGAAGCTTTCTTT
- | TRBJ1-6 | TRBV12-3/TRBV12-4 | few | CASSLVTGKNSPLHF | TGTGCCAGCAGTTTAGTAACGGGGAAGAATTCACCCCTCCACTTT
- | TRBJ1-2 | TRBV11-2 | - | CASSRSTGNYGYTF | TGTGCCAGCAGCCGGTCAACAGGGAACTATGGCTACACCTTC
- | TRBJ2-2 | TRBV19 | - | CASSMRTANTGELFF | TGTGCCAGTAGTATGAGGACAGCTAACACCGGGGAGCTGTTTTTT
- | TRBJ2-2 | TRBV19 | few | CASSLLGRNTGELFF | TGTGCCAGTAGTCTCCTGGGACGGAACACCGGGGAGCTGTTTTTT
- | TRBJ1-2 | TRBV30 | few | CAWSDGWGYTF | TGTGCCTGGAGTGACGGTTGGGGCTACACCTTC
- | TRBJ2-1 | TRBV12-3/TRBV12-4 | many | CASRRTDEQFF | TGTGCCAGCAGGAGGACCGATGAGCAGTTCTTC
- | TRBJ1-2 | TRBV7-2 | - | CASSLPYASNYGYTF | TGTGCCAGCAGCTTACCGTACGCCTCTAACTATGGCTACACCTTC
TRBD2 | TRBJ2-2 | TRBV20-1 | many | CSARAGGPNTGELFF | TGCAGTGCCAGAGCGGGAGGGCCAAACACCGGGGAGCTGTTTTTT
- | TRBJ2-7 | TRBV30 | - | CAWSIWDKTYEQYF | TGTGCCTGGAGTATTTGGGACAAAACCTACGAGCAGTACTTC
- | TRBJ1-2 | TRBV5-6 | many | CASSRVTPEGYTF | TGTGCCAGCAGCCGGGTCACCCCCGAGGGCTACACCTTC
- | TRBJ2-2 | TRBV10-1 | few | CASSKSGTGELFF | TGCGCCAGCAGTAAGTCGGGGACCGGGGAGCTGTTTTTT
TRBD1 | TRBJ1-6 | TRBV7-3 | few | CASSPSQQGAGSPLHF | TGTGCCAGCAGCCCATCACAACAGGGGGCGGGATCACCCCTCCACTTT
- | TRBJ1-2 | TRBV11-2 | many | CASSMTGTLQVGGYTF | TGTGCCAGCAGCATGACCGGGACGCTACAAGTAGGCGGCTACACCTTC
- | TRBJ1-1 | TRBV2 | - | CASKVRESTEAFF | TGTGCCAGCAAAGTCAGGGAGAGTACTGAAGCTTTCTTT
- | TRBJ2-5 | TRBV18 | many | CASSPTGETQYF | TGTGCCAGCTCACCAACAGGGGAGACCCAGTACTTC